This entry is about one T cell receptor (beta chain). This clonotype was seen ten or more times. Its cognate antigen has yet to be identified. The input lacks base qualities; no much larger clone sits a single base away. This record belongs to a study of human T cells and chemical hapten exposure (dated by TCRdb to the early 2020s). With respect to the entire study: For sensitization, 2% DPC in acetone was applied to a roughly 2 cm by roughly 2 cm area of upper inner arm skin. Throughout the study period of roughly 24 weeks, patients also received therapeutic DPC doses to the scalp every week. Patch testing was performed on the upper back with Finn chambers containing 0.01% DPC, and the patch tests were scored after 6 days according to International Contact Dermatitis Research Group standards. The mostly female patient cohort included alopecia areata with under or over 50% scalp involvement, alopecia totalis and alopecia universalis. The libraries were sequenced as a pool, and the TCR yield per sample differed mostly because of small variations in library volumes within the pool. This study followed changes in the peripheral blood TCR repertoire in vivo during primary and secondary sensitization of alopecia patients to the hapten diphenylcyclopropenone (DPC). Blood was sampled from patients pre-sensitization (week 0) and at 2, 6 and about 24 weeks after DPC sensitization. Approximately 28 alopecia patients gave blood for TCR sequencing at one to four time points (pre-sensitization, 2, 6 and 24 weeks). Each blood RNA sample was used to sequence both TCR alpha and TCR beta chains.

Summary of the overall study and its limitations: Significantly more large CDR3 similarity clusters were formed by expanded TCRs than by pre-sensitization or healthy control sets, consistent with antigen-driven responses. Repeated subsampling changed both the strength of the expansion versus patch-test correlation and the threshold at which that correlation became significant. The number of PT1 expanded TCRs positively correlated with patch test score, significant at thresholds 8, 16 and 32 but not 4. No change with DPC sensitization was found in the number of TCRs above 1 in 1000 frequency, and no evidence of global repertoire structure alterations was found. Alopecia, a presumed autoimmune disease, was present in all patients, so the immune response of the patients might differ from that of healthy individuals.

The sample's time point, from its label and the paper: patch test 3, about 24 weeks after DPC sensitization. The treatment or condition tag for this specimen amounts to: therapeutic diphenylcyclopropenone sensitization with weekly scalp DPC. Total RNA was isolated from unfractionated whole blood collected in Tempus Blood RNA tubes. Blood at each patch-test visit was drawn before the patch test was applied. Eligible patients were aged 18 to 70, diagnosed with alopecia, deemed suitable for DPC therapy, and excluded if pregnant. Deletion took 3 bases off V and 2 bases off J, with a span of 8 bases between the germline ends. Taken from the germline V gene, the CDR1 and CDR2 loops are SGHDT and YYEEEE. The cysteine opens and the phenylalanine closes a CDR3 of 13 amino acids. Of all the DNA, just the CDR3 is kept, 39 bases in frame from base 1. The library relied on RACE. Sequencing used a NextSeq 500. During library preparation, unique molecular identifiers were attached to individual cDNA molecules so that TCRs could be counted in a quantitative, reproducible way. The original pipeline was this. A median of approximately 100,000 TCRs per sample was observed, with a range of about 23,224 to 690,600. The Decombinator software suite was used to annotate the V, J and CDR3 of the TCR reads. For the PS versus PT1 abundance plots, all samples were subsampled to the same number of TCRs (28,000). Expanded TCRs were defined as absent before sensitization and observed at least eight times at the 2-week time point. TCRdb took the public reads, trimmed them with fastp at Q25, ran MiXCR for clone calling and kept in-frame beta chains. Records with the same CDR3 protein are collapsed into one entry carrying the most frequent genes and DNA. TCRdb assigned the V and J calls; the authors' analysis was not used. The sample data list some 38,000 distinct CDR3 sequences, and over 7.5% of these were observed just once. The ten top clones hold approximately 25% of the sample.

The V gene is TRBV5-6 and the J gene is TRBJ2-5, with the D gene not confidently named. The TCR was taken from a man aged 50-59 years with alopecia areata. Some clones in this sample may be carry-over from other donors' samples. Here the sequenced sample was whole blood, taken in connection with sensitization to the hapten diphenylcyclopropenone (DPC). The DNA sequence reads TGTGCCAGCAGCTACACCGGTCAAGAGACCCAGTACTTC. Translated, this gives CASSYTGQETQYF.